This T cell receptor (beta chain) derives from a study of CD8 T cells in Susac syndrome. A quantity of about 0.5 to 1 ug RNA underwent reverse transcription using random hexamers. Amplification of TCR beta CDR3 spanned 54 Vbeta and 13 Jbeta via immunoSEQ multiplex PCR. TCRdb re-derived calls from the immunoSEQ multiplex PCR reads in MiXCR, one entry per CDR3 protein. The data hold 95,000 to 150,000 distinct CDR3 sequences, with 85% to 95% observed a single time. Germline loops: CDR1 DFQATT, CDR2 SNEGSKA (reference sequence). V was pared by 3 bases and J by 0 bases, with 15 bases between. The CDR3 extends over 15 amino acids.

The TCR was taken from a human donor with Susac syndrome. This chain links TRBV20-1 with TRBJ2-7, with D perhaps TRBD2 (6 bases). Sequences were obtained from CD8+ T cells from PBMCs. In DNA form, the CDR3 reads TGCAGTGCTAGGGAACGGGGGAGGATCTCCTACGAGCAGTACTTC. Its translation: CSARERGRISYEQYF.